Presented here are 3 T cell receptor beta chains from one specimen sequenced in a study of CD4+ T cells in melanoma. The data were produced by immunoSEQ multiplex PCR, yet TCRdb's version contains in-frame clones alone and is incomplete. The repertoire holds over 100,000 clones, with over 80% as singletons. Input material: peripheral blood. These receptor sequences come from a human donor with melanoma.

This sequence joins TRBV30 and TRBJ2-3; tentative D call: TRBD2 (5 bases). The CDR3 length is 13 residues. Looked up from germline, CDR1 is GTSNPN and CDR2 is SVGIG (reference sequence). V gave up 6 bases and J gave up 4 bases, with 14 bases separating them. This chain's CDR3 is CACGQRRADTQYF. In DNA form, the CDR3 reads TGTGCCTGTGGGCAGCGGCGGGCAGATACGCAGTATTTT.

The rearrangement uses TRBV5-1 and TRBJ2-1, with 7 bases lining up with TRBD2. Trimming at V came to 2 bases and at J to 5 bases, leaving 7 bases not matched to a gene. Germline loops: CDR1 SGHRS, CDR2 YFSETQ. The CDR3 is 15 amino acids. The CDR3 loop reads CASSFGGRGNNEQFF. CDR3 nucleotide sequence: TGCGCCAGCAGCTTTGGCGGGAGAGGAAACAATGAGCAGTTCTTC.

This chain links TRBV10-3 with TRBJ1-1; the D is unclear. Germline V gives CDR1 ENHRY, CDR2 SYGVKD. The CDR3 totals 15 residues. V gave up 6 bases and J gave up 7 bases, with 21 bases separating them. CDR3 coding DNA: TGTGCCATCAGCAATGTCCTAGGAAGACACAGTGAAGCTTTCTTT. Translating gives CAISNVLGRHSEAFF.